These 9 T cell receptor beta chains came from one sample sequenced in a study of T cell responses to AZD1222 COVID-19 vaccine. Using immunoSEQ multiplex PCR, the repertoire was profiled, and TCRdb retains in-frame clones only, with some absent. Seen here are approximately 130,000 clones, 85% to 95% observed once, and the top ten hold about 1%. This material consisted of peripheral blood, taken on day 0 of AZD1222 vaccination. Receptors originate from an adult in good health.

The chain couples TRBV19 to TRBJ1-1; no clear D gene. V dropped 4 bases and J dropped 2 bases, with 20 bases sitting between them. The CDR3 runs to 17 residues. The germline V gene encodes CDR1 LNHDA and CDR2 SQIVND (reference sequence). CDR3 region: CASSRAYIRIYNTEAFF. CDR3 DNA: TGTGCCAGTAGTAGAGCGTACATCAGAATTTACAACACTGAAGCTTTCTTT.

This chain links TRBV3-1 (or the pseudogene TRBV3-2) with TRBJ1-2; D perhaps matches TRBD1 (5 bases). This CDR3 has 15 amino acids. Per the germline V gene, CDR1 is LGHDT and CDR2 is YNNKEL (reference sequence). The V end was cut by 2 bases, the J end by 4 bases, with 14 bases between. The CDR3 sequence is CASSQRSGDPYGYTF. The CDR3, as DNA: TGTGCCAGCAGCCAAAGGTCCGGGGACCCCTATGGCTACACCTTC.

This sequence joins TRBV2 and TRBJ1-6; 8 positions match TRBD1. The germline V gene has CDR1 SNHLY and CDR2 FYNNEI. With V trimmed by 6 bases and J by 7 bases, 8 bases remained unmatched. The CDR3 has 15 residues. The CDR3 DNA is TGTGCCAGCAGGGCCGTCGACAGGGGAAATTCACCCCTCCACTTT. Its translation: CASRAVDRGNSPLHF.

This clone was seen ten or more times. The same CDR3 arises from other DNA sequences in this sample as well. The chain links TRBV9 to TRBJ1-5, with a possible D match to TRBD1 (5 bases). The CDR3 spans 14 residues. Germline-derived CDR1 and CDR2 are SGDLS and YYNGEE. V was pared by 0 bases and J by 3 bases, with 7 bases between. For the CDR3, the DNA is TGTGCCAGCAGCGTAGGGGGCAACAATCAGCCCCAGCATTTT. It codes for CASSVGGNNQPQHF.

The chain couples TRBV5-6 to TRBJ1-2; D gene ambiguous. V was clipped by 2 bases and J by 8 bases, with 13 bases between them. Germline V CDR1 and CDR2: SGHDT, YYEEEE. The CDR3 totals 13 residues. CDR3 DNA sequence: TGTGCCAGCAGCTTCGGCGACTTTACAGGCTACACCTTC. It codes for CASSFGDFTGYTF.

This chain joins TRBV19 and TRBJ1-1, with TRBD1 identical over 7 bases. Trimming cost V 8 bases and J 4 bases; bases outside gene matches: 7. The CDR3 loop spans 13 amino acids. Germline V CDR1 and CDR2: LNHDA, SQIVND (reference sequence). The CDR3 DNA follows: TGTGCCAGTGGGGGACAGTCGAGCACTGAAGCTTTCTTT. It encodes CASGGQSSTEAFF.

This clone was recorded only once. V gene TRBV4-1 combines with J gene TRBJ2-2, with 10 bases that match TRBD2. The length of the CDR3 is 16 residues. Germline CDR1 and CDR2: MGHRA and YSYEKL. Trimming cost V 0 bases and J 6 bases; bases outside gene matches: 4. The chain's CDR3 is CASSQDEAGGPGELFF. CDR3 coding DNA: TGCGCCAGCAGCCAAGATGAAGCGGGGGGGCCCGGGGAGCTGTTTTTT.

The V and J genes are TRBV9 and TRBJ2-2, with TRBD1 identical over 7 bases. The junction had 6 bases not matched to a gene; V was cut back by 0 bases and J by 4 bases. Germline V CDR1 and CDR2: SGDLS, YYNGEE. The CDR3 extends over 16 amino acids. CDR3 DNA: TGTGCCAGCAGCGTAGATAGGGGGCGTAGCACCGGGGAGCTGTTTTTT. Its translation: CASSVDRGRSTGELFF.

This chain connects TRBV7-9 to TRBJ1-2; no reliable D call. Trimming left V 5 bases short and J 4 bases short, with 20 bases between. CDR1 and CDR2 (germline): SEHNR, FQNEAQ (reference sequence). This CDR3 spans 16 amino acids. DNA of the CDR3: TGTGCCAGCAGCCCCGGGAACCGATTCGCTTCCTATGGCTACACCTTC. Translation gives CASSPGNRFASYGYTF.